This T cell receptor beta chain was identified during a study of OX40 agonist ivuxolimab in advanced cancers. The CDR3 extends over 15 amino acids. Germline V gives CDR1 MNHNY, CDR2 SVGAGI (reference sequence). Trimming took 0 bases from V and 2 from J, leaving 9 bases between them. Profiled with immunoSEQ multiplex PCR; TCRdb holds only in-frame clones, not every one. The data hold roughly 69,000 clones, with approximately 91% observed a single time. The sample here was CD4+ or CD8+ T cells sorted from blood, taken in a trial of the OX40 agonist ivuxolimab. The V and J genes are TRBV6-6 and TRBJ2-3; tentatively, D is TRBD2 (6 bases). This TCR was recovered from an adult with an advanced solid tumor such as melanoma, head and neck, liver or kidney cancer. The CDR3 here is CASSYSRGPTDTQYF. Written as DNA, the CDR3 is TGTGCCAGCAGTTACTCGCGGGGCCCCACAGATACGCAGTATTTT.